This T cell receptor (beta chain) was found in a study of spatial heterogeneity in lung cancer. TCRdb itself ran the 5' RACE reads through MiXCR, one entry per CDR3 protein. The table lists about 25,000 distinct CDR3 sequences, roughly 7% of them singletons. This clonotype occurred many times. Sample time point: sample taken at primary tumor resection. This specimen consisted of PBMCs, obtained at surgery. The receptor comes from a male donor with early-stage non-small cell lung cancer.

DNA for the CDR3: TGTGCCACCCTGGTTCGGGAGACCGGGGAGCTGTTTTTT. Translation gives CATLVRETGELFF. This sequence joins TRBV12-3 or TRBV12-4 and TRBJ2-2; D is possibly TRBD2 (6 bases). V lost 10 bases to trimming and J lost 5 bases, with 14 bases between them. The CDR3 length is 13 residues.